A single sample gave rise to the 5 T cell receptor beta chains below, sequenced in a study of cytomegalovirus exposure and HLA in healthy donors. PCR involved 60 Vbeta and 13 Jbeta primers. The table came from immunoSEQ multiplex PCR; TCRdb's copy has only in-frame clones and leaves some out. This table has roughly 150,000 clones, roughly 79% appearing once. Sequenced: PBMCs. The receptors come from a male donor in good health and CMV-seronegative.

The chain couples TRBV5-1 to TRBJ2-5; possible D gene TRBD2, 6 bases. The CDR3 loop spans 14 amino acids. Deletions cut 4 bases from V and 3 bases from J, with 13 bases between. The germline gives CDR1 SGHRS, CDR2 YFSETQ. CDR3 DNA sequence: TGCGCCAGCAGCCCATTGTCGGGGGAAGAGACCCAGTACTTC. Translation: CASSPLSGEETQYF.

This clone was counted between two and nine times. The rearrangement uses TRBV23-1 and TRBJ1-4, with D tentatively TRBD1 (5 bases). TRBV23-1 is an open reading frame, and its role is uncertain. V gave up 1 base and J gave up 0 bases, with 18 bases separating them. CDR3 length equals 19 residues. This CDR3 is CASSQFPAGNQTTNEKLFF. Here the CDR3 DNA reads TGCGCCAGCAGTCAATTCCCTGCAGGGAACCAAACAACTAATGAAAAACTGTTTTTT.

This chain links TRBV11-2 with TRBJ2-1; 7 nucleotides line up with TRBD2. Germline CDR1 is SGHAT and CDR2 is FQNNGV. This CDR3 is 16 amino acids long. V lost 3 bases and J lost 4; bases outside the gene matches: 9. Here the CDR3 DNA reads TGTGCCAGCAGCTTGTCCGGGACTACTAAATACAATGAGCAGTTCTTC. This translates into CASSLSGTTKYNEQFF. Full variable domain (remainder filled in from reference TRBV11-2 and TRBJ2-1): EAGVAQSPRYKIIEKRQSVAFWCNPISGHATLYWYQQILGQGPKLLIQFQNNGVVDDSQLPKDRFSAERLKGVDSTLKIQPAKLEDSAVYLCASSLSGTTKYNEQFFGPGTRLTVL.

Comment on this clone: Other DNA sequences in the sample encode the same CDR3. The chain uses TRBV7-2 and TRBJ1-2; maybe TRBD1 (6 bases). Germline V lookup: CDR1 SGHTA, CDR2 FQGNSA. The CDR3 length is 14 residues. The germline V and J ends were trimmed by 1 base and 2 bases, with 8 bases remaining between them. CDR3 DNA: TGTGCCAGCAGCTTAGGGGGGCAGAACTATGGCTACACCTTC. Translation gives CASSLGGQNYGYTF.

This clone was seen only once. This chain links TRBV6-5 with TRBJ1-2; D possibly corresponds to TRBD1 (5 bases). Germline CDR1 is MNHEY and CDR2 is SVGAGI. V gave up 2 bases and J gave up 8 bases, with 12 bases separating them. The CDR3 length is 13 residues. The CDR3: CASSYTGGVGYTF. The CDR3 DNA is TGTGCCAGCAGTTACACAGGTGGGGTGGGCTACACCTTC.